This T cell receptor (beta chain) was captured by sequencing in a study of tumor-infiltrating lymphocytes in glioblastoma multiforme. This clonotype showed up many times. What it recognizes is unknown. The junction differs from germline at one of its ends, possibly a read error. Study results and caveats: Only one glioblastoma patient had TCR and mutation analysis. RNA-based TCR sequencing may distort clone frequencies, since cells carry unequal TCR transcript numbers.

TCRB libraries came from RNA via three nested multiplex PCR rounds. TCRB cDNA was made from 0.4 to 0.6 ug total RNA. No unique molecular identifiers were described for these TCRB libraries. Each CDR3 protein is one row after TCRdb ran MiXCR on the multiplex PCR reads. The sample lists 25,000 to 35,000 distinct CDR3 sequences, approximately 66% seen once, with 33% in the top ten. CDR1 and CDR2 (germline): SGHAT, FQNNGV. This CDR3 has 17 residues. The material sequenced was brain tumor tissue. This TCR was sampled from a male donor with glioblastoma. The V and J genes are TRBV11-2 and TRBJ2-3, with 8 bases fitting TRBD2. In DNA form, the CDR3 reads TGTGCCAGCAGCTTATTTTACTCGGGAGGGATCACAGATGCGCAGTATTTT. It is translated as CASSLFYSGGITDAQYF. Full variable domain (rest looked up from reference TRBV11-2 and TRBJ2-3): EAGVAQSPRYKIIEKRQSVAFWCNPISGHATLYWYQQILGQGPKLLIQFQNNGVVDDSQLPKDRFSAERLKGVDSTLKIQPAKLEDSAVYLCASSLFYSGGITDAQYFGPGTRLTVL.